The rows below give T cell receptor beta chains drawn from one sample of a study of cytomegalovirus exposure and HLA in healthy donors. The table came from immunoSEQ multiplex PCR; TCRdb's copy has only in-frame clones and leaves some out. The sample yields some 140,000 clones, around 80% seen once. The sequencing input was PBMCs. The receptors were sampled from a man aged 25 to 45 in good health and CMV-seronegative. Each CDR3 is given with its conserved first and last residue. D genes are given only for firm matches. Where a row states a size, it is once, few, many or the class of an expanded clone; other rows omit it.

cdr3_aa,cdr3_nt,v_call,d_call,j_call,clone_size
CASSSGPGQGYGYTF,TGTGCCAGCAGTTCGGGCCCGGGACAGGGGTATGGCTACACCTTC,TRBV28,TRBD1,TRBJ1-2,.
CASSQDPSLAGHYNEQFF,TGCGCCAGCAGCCAGGACCCCTCGCTAGCGGGCCATTACAATGAGCAGTTCTTC,TRBV4-1,TRBD2,TRBJ2-1,few
CASSFRVLTYEQYF,TGTGCCAGCAGTTTCCGGGTCCTGACCTACGAGCAGTACTTC,TRBV28,.,TRBJ2-7,.
CASSPIYSNQPQHF,TGTGCCAGCAGTCCCATCTATAGCAATCAGCCCCAGCATTTT,TRBV28,.,TRBJ1-5,once
CASSSGVATLAYGYTF,TGTGCCAGCAGTTCCGGAGTGGCCACCTTAGCTTATGGCTACACCTTC,TRBV28,.,TRBJ1-2,.
CASRTSGRYEQFF,TGTGCCAGTCGGACTAGCGGGAGGTATGAGCAGTTCTTC,TRBV28,TRBD2,TRBJ2-1,.
CASSPDGGTSDPTDTQYF,TGCGCCAGCAGCCCCGATGGGGGAACTAGCGACCCCACAGATACGCAGTATTTT,TRBV4-1,TRBD2,TRBJ2-3,.
CSAAYQDTQYF,TGCAGTGCAGCGTATCAAGATACGCAGTATTTT,TRBV20-1,.,TRBJ2-3,.
CASSALAGVTDTQYF,TGTGCCAGCTCAGCACTAGCGGGAGTGACAGATACGCAGTATTTT,TRBV18,TRBD2,TRBJ2-3,.
CASSPQQGNTEAFF,TGTGCCAGCTCACCACAACAGGGAAACACTGAAGCTTTCTTT,TRBV18,.,TRBJ1-1,.
CSSSRLTGASGQETQYF,TGTTCCAGCAGTAGACTCACGGGGGCTAGCGGACAAGAGACCCAGTACTTC,TRBV7-9,.,TRBJ2-5,.
CASRQPRNTGELFF,TGTGCCAGCAGACAGCCCAGGAACACCGGGGAGCTGTTTTTT,TRBV6-5,.,TRBJ2-2,few
CASSFLAANYGYTF,TGTGCCAGCAGTTTTTTAGCGGCAAACTATGGCTACACCTTC,TRBV28,.,TRBJ1-2,.
CASSPGGQRTDTQYF,TGTGCCAGCAGCCCAGGGGGACAGCGCACAGATACGCAGTATTTT,TRBV6-5,TRBD1,TRBJ2-3,.
CASSHGDYPDTQYF,TGCGCCAGCAGCCATGGGGACTACCCAGATACGCAGTATTTT,TRBV4-1,TRBD2,TRBJ2-3,few
CASSLGQDSYGYTF,TGTGCCAGCAGCTTAGGACAGGACTCCTATGGCTACACCTTC,TRBV7-2,.,TRBJ1-2,.
CASRIAGDSTDTQYF,TGTGCCAGTAGAATAGCGGGAGATAGCACAGATACGCAGTATTTT,TRBV19,TRBD2,TRBJ2-3,.
CASSFWQGSYEQYF,TGTGCCAGCAGCTTTTGGCAGGGATCCTACGAGCAGTACTTC,TRBV5-4,.,TRBJ2-7,.
CASRERGSSMNTEAFF,TGCGCCAGCAGGGAAAGGGGATCTTCAATGAACACTGAAGCTTTCTTT,TRBV4-3,.,TRBJ1-1,.
CASSGPTSSEQYF,TGTGCCAGCAGCGGGCCTACTAGCTCCGAGCAGTACTTC,TRBV7-6,.,TRBJ2-7,.
CASSFSGRSSYEQYF,TGCGCCAGCAGCTTCAGCGGGAGGAGCTCCTACGAGCAGTACTTC,TRBV5-1,TRBD2,TRBJ2-7,.
CASSHIGTGGRYGYTF,TGCGCCAGCAGCCACATAGGGACAGGGGGCAGGTATGGCTACACCTTC,TRBV4-3,TRBD1,TRBJ1-2,.
CASSPGTILTF,TGTGCCAGCAGTCCCGGGACAATTCTCACCTTC,TRBV6-5,.,TRBJ1-2,.
CASSSRVDGELFF,TGTGCCAGCAGCTCCAGGGTGGACGGGGAGCTGTTTTTT,TRBV7-8,.,TRBJ2-2,few
CAWSALAGGAETQYF,TGTGCCTGGAGTGCTTTAGCGGGAGGCGCAGAGACCCAGTACTTC,TRBV30,TRBD2,TRBJ2-5,.
CASRAGATGELFF,TGTGCCAGCAGGGCAGGGGCCACCGGGGAGCTGTTTTTT,TRBV28,.,TRBJ2-2,once